The clone carrying this T cell receptor (beta chain) was seen just once. Data came from immunoSEQ multiplex PCR; TCRdb stores just in-frame clones and leaves some out. This sample carries 220,000 or so clones, roughly 88% of them seen once, and the ten largest clones take roughly 14%. The CDR3 is 15 amino acids. Germline values: CDR1 MGHRA, CDR2 YSYEKL. Trimming cost V 0 bases and J 5 bases, with 11 bases left between them. This specimen belongs to a study of blood T cell repertoires in COVID-19. This receptor was taken from a woman aged 45 to 65 with acute COVID-19. Sequencing was done on a sample of PBMCs or T cells enriched from blood (not recorded which). The chain joins TRBV4-1 to TRBJ2-1; D might be TRBD2 (6 bases). Here the CDR3 DNA reads TGCGCCAGCAGCCAAGAACTAGCTCGAGACAATGAGCAGTTCTTC. It yields the protein CASSQELARDNEQFF.